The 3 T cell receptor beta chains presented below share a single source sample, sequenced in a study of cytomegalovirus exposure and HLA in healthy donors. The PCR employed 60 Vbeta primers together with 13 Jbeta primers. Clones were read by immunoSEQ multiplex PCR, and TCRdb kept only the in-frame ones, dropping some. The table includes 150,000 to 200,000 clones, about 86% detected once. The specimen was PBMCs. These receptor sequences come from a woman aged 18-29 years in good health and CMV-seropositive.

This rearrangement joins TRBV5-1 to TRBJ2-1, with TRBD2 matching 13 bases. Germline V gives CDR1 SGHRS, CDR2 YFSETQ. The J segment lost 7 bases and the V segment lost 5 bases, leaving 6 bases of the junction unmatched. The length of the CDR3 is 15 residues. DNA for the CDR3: TGCGCCAGCAGTCTCACTAGCGGGGGGGCAAATGAGCAGTTCTTC. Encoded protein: CASSLTSGGANEQFF. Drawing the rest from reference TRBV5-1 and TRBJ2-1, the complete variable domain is KAGVTQTPRYLIKTRGQQVTLSCSPISGHRSVSWYQQTPGQGLQFLFEYFSETQRNKGNFPGRFSGRQFSNSRSEMNVSTLELGDSALYLCASSLTSGGANEQFFGPGTRLTVL.

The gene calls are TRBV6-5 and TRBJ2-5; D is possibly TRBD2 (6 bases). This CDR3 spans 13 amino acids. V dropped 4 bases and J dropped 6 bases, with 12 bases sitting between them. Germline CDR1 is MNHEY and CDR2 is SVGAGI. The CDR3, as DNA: TGTGCCAGCAGTTCCTACGGGGGTCAGACCCAGTACTTC. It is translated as CASSSYGGQTQYF.

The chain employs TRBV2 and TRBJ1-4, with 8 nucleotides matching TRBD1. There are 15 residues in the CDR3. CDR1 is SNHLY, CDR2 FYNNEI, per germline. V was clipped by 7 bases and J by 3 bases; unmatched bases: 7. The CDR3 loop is CASTGPGQANEKLFF. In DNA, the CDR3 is TGTGCCAGCACCGGCCCGGGACAGGCTAATGAAAAACTGTTTTTT. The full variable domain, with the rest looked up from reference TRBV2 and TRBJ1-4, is EPEVTQTPSHQVTQMGQEVILRCVPISNHLYFYWYRQILGQKVEFLVSFYNNEISEKSEIFDDQFSVERPDGSNFTLKIRSTKLEDSAMYFCASTGPGQANEKLFFGSGTQLSVL.